Below are 18 T cell receptor beta chains sequenced from a single sample in a study of OX40 agonist ivuxolimab in advanced cancers. TCRdb keeps only in-frame clones here, not all; method: immunoSEQ multiplex PCR. This table has more than 50,000 clones, more than 80% appearing once. The material was CD4+ or CD8+ T cells sorted from blood, obtained in a trial of the OX40 agonist ivuxolimab. Source of these receptors: an adult with an advanced solid tumor such as melanoma, head and neck, liver or kidney cancer.

The J gene is TRBJ2-1, the V gene TRBV5-1, with D possibly TRBD1 on 5 matching bases. V was pared by 4 bases and J by 4 bases, with 12 bases between. Germline-derived CDR1 and CDR2 are SGHRS and YFSETQ. This CDR3 contains 14 residues. The CDR3 nucleotides read TGCGCCAGCAGCCTTCGGACACAATACAATGAGCAGTTCTTC. This sequence encodes CASSLRTQYNEQFF.

The V gene is TRBV11-1, the J gene TRBJ2-1; tentative D call: TRBD2 (6 bases). Germline CDR1 SGHAT, CDR2 FQDESV (reference sequence). The CDR3 extends over 13 amino acids. Trimming shortened V by 6 bases and J by 7 bases, and 13 bases separated the two germline ends. CDR3 region: CASRWDLGNEQFF. The CDR3 DNA is TGTGCCAGCAGATGGGACTTGGGGAATGAGCAGTTCTTC.

This chain uses TRBV18 with TRBJ2-1; the match to TRBD2 covers 12 bases. The V gene end was trimmed by 3 bases and the J gene end by 6 bases; junction bases not matched to a gene: 12. Germline V lookup: CDR1 KGHSH, CDR2 LQKENI. CDR3 length: 18 amino acids. The CDR3 nucleotides are TGTGCCAGCTCACCGGTCCGCGGGGCTAGCGGGGGGGCCAATGAGCAGTTCTTC. Its translation is CASSPVRGASGGANEQFF.

This clone was observed a handful of times. The J gene is TRBJ1-6, the V gene TRBV18, with 8 bases aligning to TRBD1. V gave up 5 bases and J gave up 15 bases; unmatched junction bases: 9. This CDR3 region has 13 residues. CDR1 is KGHSH and CDR2 is LQKENI in the germline V gene. The CDR3 sequence is CASSTQDRADLHF. In nucleotides, the CDR3 is TGTGCCAGCTCAACACAGGACAGGGCTGACCTCCACTTT.

The J gene is TRBJ2-7, the V gene TRBV6-5, with D possibly TRBD2 on 6 matching bases. V lost 4 bases, J lost 4 bases, and 11 bases lay in between. This CDR3 is 13 amino acids long. CDR1 and CDR2 from the germline V gene are MNHEY and SVGAGI. The CDR3 DNA follows: TGTGCCAGCAGTTTACCCGGGGGTTACGAGCAGTACTTC. Residues: CASSLPGGYEQYF.

This chain uses TRBV7-9 with TRBJ2-1; TRBD2 agrees at 7 bases. Per the germline V gene, CDR1 is SEHNR and CDR2 is FQNEAQ (reference sequence). The CDR3 totals 14 residues. J lost 6 bases, V lost 7 bases, and 9 bases had no gene match. CDR3 residues: CASKIPSGANEQFF. The CDR3 DNA sequence: TGTGCCAGCAAGATTCCTAGCGGAGCCAATGAGCAGTTCTTC.

DNA of the CDR3: TGTGCCAGCCACGGTGGGAGCTATGGCTACACCTTC. Translation: CASHGGSYGYTF. The chain joins TRBV28 to TRBJ1-2; D uncertain. The V end was cut by 8 bases, the J end by 4 bases, with 11 bases between. Germline CDR1 MDHEN, CDR2 SYDVKM. This CDR3 comprises 12 residues.

This rearrangement joins TRBV20-1 to TRBJ1-1; unclear D gene. The CDR3 is 11 amino acids. CDR1 DFQATT and CDR2 SNEGSKA come from the germline V gene (reference sequence). V gave up 2 bases and J gave up 0 bases, with 1 base separating them. For the CDR3, the DNA is TGCAGTGCTAGATTGAACACTGAAGCTTTCTTT. It encodes CSARLNTEAFF.

The chain is built from TRBV7-3 and TRBJ2-6, with D perhaps given as TRBD1 or TRBD2 (5 bases each). V was pared by 8 bases and J by 0 bases, with 5 bases between. The CDR3 runs to 13 residues. CDR1 and CDR2 (germline): SGHTA, FQGTGA. CDR3: CASGGSGANVLTF. The CDR3 DNA reads as TGTGCCAGCGGGGGCTCTGGGGCCAACGTCCTGACTTTC.

V and J are TRBV6-1 and TRBJ2-5; 11 bases agree with TRBD1. This CDR3 region has 15 residues. V was clipped by 4 bases and J by 5 bases; unmatched bases: 6. Germline lookup yields CDR1 MNHNS and CDR2 SASEGT. The CDR3 coding sequence is TGTGCCAGCAGTGGGACAGGGGGCTGGGTGGAGACCCAGTACTTC. Its translation is CASSGTGGWVETQYF.

V and J are TRBV27 and TRBJ1-4; no definite D call. The CDR3 sequence is 14 residues long. The germline CDR1 and CDR2 sequences are MNHEY and SMNVEV (reference sequence). V was cut by 5 bases and J by 0 bases, with 7 bases left in between. DNA of the CDR3: TGTGCCAGCAGTGCCCGTCCAACTAATGAAAAACTGTTTTTT. As protein: CASSARPTNEKLFF.

The rearrangement joins TRBV5-1 to TRBJ2-3; TRBD1 aligns across 9 bases. Looked up from germline, CDR1 is SGHRS and CDR2 is YFSETQ. V shed 1 base and J 5 bases; nucleotides not matched to a gene: 5. The CDR3 consists of 15 residues. The CDR3 sequence: CASSLWTGERDTQYF. In DNA form, the CDR3 reads TGCGCCAGCAGCTTGTGGACAGGGGAGAGAGATACGCAGTATTTT.

The chain combines TRBV7-9 with TRBJ2-2, with a possible D match to TRBD1 (8 bases). The CDR3 extends over 19 amino acids. The germline CDR1 and CDR2 sequences are SEHNR and FQNEAQ (reference sequence). The V gene lost 1 base and the J gene lost 2 bases, with 20 bases spanning the gap. The CDR3 sequence: CASSLEREGQVTNTGELFF. The CDR3 DNA follows: TGTGCCAGCAGCTTAGAGAGGGAGGGACAGGTCACAAACACCGGGGAGCTGTTTTTT.

The chain carries TRBV7-2 and TRBJ2-3, with TRBD1 identical over 9 bases. The CDR3 has 16 amino acids. The V segment lost 3 bases and the J segment 2 bases; nucleotides outside the gene matches: 6. The germline V gene has CDR1 SGHTA and CDR2 FQGNSA. CDR3 region: CASSFSGTGNTDTQYF. The CDR3 DNA follows: TGTGCCAGCAGCTTCTCCGGGACAGGGAACACAGATACGCAGTATTTT.

The chain carries TRBV30 and TRBJ1-1; D is undetermined. The germline CDR1 and CDR2 sequences are GTSNPN and SVGIG (reference sequence). The CDR3 is 13 residues long. V was cut by 0 bases and J by 4 bases, with 9 bases left in between. The CDR3 loop is CAWSVGSSTEAFF. Written as DNA, the CDR3 is TGTGCCTGGAGTGTAGGCAGCTCCACTGAAGCTTTCTTT.

The rearrangement joins TRBV29-1 to TRBJ1-1; the match to TRBD1 covers 7 bases. V was pared by 3 bases and J by 0 bases, with 4 bases of the junction left unmatched. In germline, CDR1 is SQVTM, CDR2 ANQGSEA. The CDR3 loop spans 14 amino acids. CDR3 loop: CSVDWTGLNTEAFF. DNA for the CDR3: TGCAGCGTTGACTGGACAGGACTGAACACTGAAGCTTTCTTT. The full variable domain, rest sourced from reference TRBV29-1 and TRBJ1-1, is SAVISQKPSRDICQRGTSLTIQCQVDSQVTMMFWYRQQPGQSLTLIATANQGSEATYESGFVIDKFPISRPNLTFSTLTVSNMSPEDSSIYLCSVDWTGLNTEAFFGQGTRLTVV.

This clone appeared a single time. This chain links TRBV18 with TRBJ1-6; D unclear. The germline V and J ends were trimmed by 3 bases and 6 bases, with 6 bases remaining between them. The CDR3 length is 13 residues. Germline CDR1 is KGHSH and CDR2 is LQKENI. The CDR3 DNA follows: TGTGCCAGCTCACCGAATGGTAATTCACCCCTCCACTTT. Its translation is CASSPNGNSPLHF. The variable domain in full, completed from reference TRBV18 and TRBJ1-6, reads NAGVMQNPRHLVRRRGQEARLRCSPMKGHSHVYWYRQLPEEGLKFMVYLQKENIIDESGMPKERFSAEFPKEGPSILRIQQVVRGDSAAYFCASSPNGNSPLHFGNGTRLTVT.

CDR3 in DNA: TGTGCCACCCAGGGAGTGGACAGGGGAATACGCGAGCAGTACTTC. Protein product: CATQGVDRGIREQYF. The chain employs TRBV6-5 and TRBJ2-7; TRBD1 aligns across 9 bases. This CDR3 comprises 15 residues. The germline V gene has CDR1 MNHEY and CDR2 SVGAGI. V gave up 10 bases and J gave up 6 bases; unmatched junction bases: 16.